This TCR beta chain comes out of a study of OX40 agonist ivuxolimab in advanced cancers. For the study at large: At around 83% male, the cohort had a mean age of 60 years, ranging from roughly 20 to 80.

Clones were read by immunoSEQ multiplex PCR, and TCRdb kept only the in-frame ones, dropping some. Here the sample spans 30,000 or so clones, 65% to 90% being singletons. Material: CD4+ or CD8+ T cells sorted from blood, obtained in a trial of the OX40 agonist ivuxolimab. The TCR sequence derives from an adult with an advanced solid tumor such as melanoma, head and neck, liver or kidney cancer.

The CDR3 spells CASAGHSNQPQHF. As DNA, the CDR3 is TGTGCCAGCGCTGGACATAGCAATCAGCCCCAGCATTTT. The chain has TRBV27 and TRBJ1-5, with D maybe TRBD1 (5 bases). Trimming shortened V by 8 bases and J by 0 bases, and 8 bases separated the two germline ends. Germline assignment: CDR1 MNHEY and CDR2 SMNVEV (reference sequence). This CDR3 spans 13 amino acids.